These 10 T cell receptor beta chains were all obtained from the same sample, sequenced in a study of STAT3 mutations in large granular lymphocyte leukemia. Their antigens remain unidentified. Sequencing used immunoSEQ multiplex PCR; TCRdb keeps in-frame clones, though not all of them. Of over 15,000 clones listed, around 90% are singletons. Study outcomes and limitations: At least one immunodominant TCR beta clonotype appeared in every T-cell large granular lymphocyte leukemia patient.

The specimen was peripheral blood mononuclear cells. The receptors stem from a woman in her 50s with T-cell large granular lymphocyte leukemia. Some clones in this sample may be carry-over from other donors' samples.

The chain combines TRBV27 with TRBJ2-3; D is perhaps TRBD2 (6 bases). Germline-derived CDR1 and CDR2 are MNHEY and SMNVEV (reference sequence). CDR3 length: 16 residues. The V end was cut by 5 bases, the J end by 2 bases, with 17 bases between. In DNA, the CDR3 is TGTGCCAGCAGTCCTCGTAGCGGACCGAACACAGATACGCAGTATTTT. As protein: CASSPRSGPNTDTQYF.

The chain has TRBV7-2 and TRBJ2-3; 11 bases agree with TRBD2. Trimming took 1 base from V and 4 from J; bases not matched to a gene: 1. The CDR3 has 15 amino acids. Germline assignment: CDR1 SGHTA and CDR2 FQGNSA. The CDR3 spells CASSLGSGRADTQYF. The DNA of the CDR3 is TGTGCCAGCAGCTTAGGTAGCGGGAGGGCAGATACGCAGTATTTT.

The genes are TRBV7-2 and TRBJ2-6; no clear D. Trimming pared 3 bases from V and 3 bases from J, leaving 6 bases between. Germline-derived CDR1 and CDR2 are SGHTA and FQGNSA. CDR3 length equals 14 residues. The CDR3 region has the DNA TGTGCCAGCAGCTTCGGAGTTGGGGCCAACGTCCTGACTTTC. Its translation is CASSFGVGANVLTF.

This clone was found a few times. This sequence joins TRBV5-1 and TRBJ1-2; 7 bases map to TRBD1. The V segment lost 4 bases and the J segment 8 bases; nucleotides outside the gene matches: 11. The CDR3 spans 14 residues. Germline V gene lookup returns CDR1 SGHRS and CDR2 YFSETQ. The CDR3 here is CASSRDSLLEGYTF. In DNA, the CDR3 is TGCGCCAGCAGCCGGGACAGCCTCTTGGAGGGCTACACCTTC.

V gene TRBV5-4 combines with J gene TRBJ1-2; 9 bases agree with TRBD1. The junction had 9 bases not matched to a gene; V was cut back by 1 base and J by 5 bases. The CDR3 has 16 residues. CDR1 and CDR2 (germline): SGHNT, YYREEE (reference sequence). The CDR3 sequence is CASSLPSRGQGYGYTF. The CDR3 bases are TGTGCCAGCAGCTTGCCTTCCCGGGGACAGGGTTATGGCTACACCTTC. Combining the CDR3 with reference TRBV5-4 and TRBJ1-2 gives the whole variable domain ETGVTQSPTHLIKTRGQQVTLRCSSQSGHNTVSWYQQALGQGPQFIFQYYREEENGRGNFPPRFSGLQFPNYSSELNVNALELDDSALYLCASSLPSRGQGYGYTFGSGTRLTVV.

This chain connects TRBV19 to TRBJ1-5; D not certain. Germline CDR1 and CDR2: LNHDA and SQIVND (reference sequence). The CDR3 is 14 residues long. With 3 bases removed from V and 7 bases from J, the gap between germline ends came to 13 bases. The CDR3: CASSIYREAQPQHF. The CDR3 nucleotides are TGTGCCAGTAGTATCTATAGAGAAGCGCAGCCCCAGCATTTT.

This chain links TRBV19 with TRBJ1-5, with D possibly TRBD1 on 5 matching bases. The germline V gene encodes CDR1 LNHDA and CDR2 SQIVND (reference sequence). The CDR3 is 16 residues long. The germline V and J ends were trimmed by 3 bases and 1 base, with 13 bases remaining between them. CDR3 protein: CASSIEGAISNQPQHF. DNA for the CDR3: TGTGCCAGTAGTATCGAAGGGGCGATAAGCAATCAGCCCCAGCATTTT.

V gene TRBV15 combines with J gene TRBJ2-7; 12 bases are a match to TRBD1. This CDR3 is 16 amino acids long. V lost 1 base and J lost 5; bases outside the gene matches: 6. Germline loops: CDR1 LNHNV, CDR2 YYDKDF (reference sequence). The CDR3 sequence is CATSRGGTGGKNEQYF. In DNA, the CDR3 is TGTGCCACCAGCAGAGGTGGGACAGGGGGCAAAAACGAGCAGTACTTC.

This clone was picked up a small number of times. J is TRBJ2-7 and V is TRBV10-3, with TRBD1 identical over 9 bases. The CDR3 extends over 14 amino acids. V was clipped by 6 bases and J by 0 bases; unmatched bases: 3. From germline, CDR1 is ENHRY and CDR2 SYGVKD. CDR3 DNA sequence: TGTGCCATCAGGCCGGGACAGGGCTCCTACGAGCAGTACTTC. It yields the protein CAIRPGQGSYEQYF.

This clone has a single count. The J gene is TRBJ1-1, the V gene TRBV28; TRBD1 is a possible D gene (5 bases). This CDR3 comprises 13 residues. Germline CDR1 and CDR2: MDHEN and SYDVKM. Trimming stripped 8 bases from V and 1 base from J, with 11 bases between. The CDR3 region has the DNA TGTGCCAGCGACGGGACGGAGAACACTGAAGCTTTCTTT. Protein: CASDGTENTEAFF.